One sample yielded the 13 T cell receptor beta chains listed below, sequenced in a study of shared clonotypes between healthy human individuals. Sequencing used immunoSEQ multiplex PCR; TCRdb keeps in-frame clones, though not all of them. The profile shows 950,000 to 1,100,000 clones, more than 75% of them singletons. Sequencing used memory CD4+ T cells from PBMCs. Specified subset: CD45RA-negative fraction. The receptors were sampled from a man in his late teens or twenties in good health. Some clones in this sample may be carry-over from other donors' samples.

The V call is TRBV28, the J call TRBJ1-2; TRBD1 agrees at 9 bases. The germline gives CDR1 MDHEN, CDR2 SYDVKM. CDR3 length: 14 residues. J lost 6 bases, V lost 6 bases, and 8 bases had no gene match. DNA for the CDR3: TGTGCCAGCAGCGCCTCTGGGACAGGGAATGGCTACACCTTC. Translating gives CASSASGTGNGYTF.

The chain has TRBV9 and TRBJ2-3; possible D gene TRBD1, 5 bases. The V gene's germline CDR1 is SGDLS and CDR2 YYNGEE. This CDR3 spans 14 amino acids. The V gene lost 0 bases and the J gene lost 4 bases, with 9 bases spanning the gap. The CDR3 region is CASSVEPRADTQYF. The CDR3 coding sequence is TGTGCCAGCAGCGTAGAACCCAGGGCAGATACGCAGTATTTT.

The J gene is TRBJ1-5, the V gene TRBV28; D may be TRBD1 (5 bases). Germline-derived CDR1 and CDR2 are MDHEN and SYDVKM. The CDR3 spans 16 residues. V was pared by 6 bases and J by 1 base, with 16 bases between. The CDR3 sequence: CASSLGGGKSNQPQHF. The CDR3, as DNA: TGTGCCAGCAGCCTCGGCGGGGGGAAGAGCAATCAGCCCCAGCATTTT.

V and J are TRBV4-1 and TRBJ2-7; D is undetermined. Germline CDR1 reads MGHRA; CDR2 reads YSYEKL. The CDR3 extends over 11 amino acids. The V end was cut by 2 bases, the J end by 12 bases, with 11 bases between. Here the CDR3 reads CASSQPRPWYF. In DNA, the CDR3 is TGCGCCAGCAGCCAACCCAGACCGTGGTACTTC.

The J gene is TRBJ2-7, the V gene TRBV7-2, with D perhaps TRBD1 or TRBD2 (5 bases each). CDR1 and CDR2 from the germline V gene are SGHTA and FQGNSA. The CDR3 spans 15 residues. Trimming took 1 base from V and 4 from J, leaving 14 bases between them. CDR3 nucleotide sequence: TGTGCCAGCAGCTTAGTGGGGCGGGCGGTTTACGAGCAGTACTTC. Translating it yields CASSLVGRAVYEQYF.

V is TRBV7-6 and J is TRBJ1-4, with 8 bases matching TRBD1. CDR1 and CDR2 from the germline V gene are SGHVS and FNYEAQ. The CDR3 spans 16 residues. The V segment lost 9 bases and the J segment 0 bases; nucleotides outside the gene matches: 9. The CDR3, as DNA: TGTGCCAGGGAAAGAGAACAGGGGGCAACTAATGAAAAACTGTTTTTT. It encodes CAREREQGATNEKLFF.

This clone was counted once. The sample carries other DNA sequences with the same CDR3. V is TRBV30 and J is TRBJ2-2; no clear D gene. V lost 0 bases, J lost 1 base, and 6 bases lay in between. Per germline, CDR1 GTSNPN and CDR2 SVGIG (reference sequence). This CDR3 contains 14 residues. The CDR3, as DNA: TGTGCCTGGAGTGTACGGAGGAACACCGGGGAGCTGTTTTTT. This encodes CAWSVRRNTGELFF.

This chain connects TRBV18 to TRBJ2-7; the match to TRBD1 covers 8 bases. The V gene end was trimmed by 6 bases and the J gene end by 3 bases; junction bases not matched to a gene: 7. Germline CDR1 is KGHSH and CDR2 is LQKENI. The CDR3 contains 14 residues. The CDR3 spells CASSTIGQGYEQYF. CDR3 nucleotide sequence: TGTGCCAGCTCGACGATCGGACAGGGCTACGAGCAGTACTTC.

The V gene is TRBV29-1, the J gene TRBJ2-5; 10 positions match TRBD1. J gave up 4 bases and V 6 bases, and 8 bases lay outside the gene matches. The germline CDR1 and CDR2 sequences are SQVTM and ANQGSEA. This CDR3 region has 14 residues. CDR3 amino acids: CSVLRQGAGETQYF. The CDR3 DNA is TGCAGCGTACTAAGACAGGGGGCAGGAGAGACCCAGTACTTC.

This chain joins TRBV2 and TRBJ1-2, with D hard to call. Trimming left V 6 bases short and J 8 bases short, with 22 bases between. From germline, CDR1 is SNHLY and CDR2 FYNNEI. The CDR3 consists of 15 residues. CDR3 residues: CASSPISLGFLGYTF. The CDR3 DNA sequence: TGTGCCAGCAGCCCAATTTCTCTCGGGTTCCTAGGCTACACCTTC.

The rearrangement uses TRBV29-1 and TRBJ2-1; 9 bases fit TRBD2. This CDR3 region has 13 residues. Germline values: CDR1 SQVTM, CDR2 ANQGSEA. With V trimmed by 4 bases and J by 6 bases, 4 bases remained unmatched. CDR3 region: CSVVGGRVNEQFF. DNA of the CDR3: TGCAGCGTTGTGGGCGGGAGGGTCAATGAGCAGTTCTTC.

This rearrangement joins TRBV5-8 to TRBJ2-2; D gene ambiguous. V was shortened by 4 bases and J by 1 base, with 14 bases between the two germline ends. Germline lookup yields CDR1 SGHTS and CDR2 YDEGEE. CDR3 length: 16 residues. The chain's CDR3 is CASSAIGRWNTGELFF. CDR3 nucleotides: TGTGCCAGCAGCGCGATCGGGCGGTGGAACACCGGGGAGCTGTTTTTT.

This sequence joins TRBV28 and TRBJ2-2; D remains unclear. Trimming shortened V by 5 bases and J by 6 bases, and 10 bases separated the two germline ends. The CDR3 length is 13 residues. The germline gives CDR1 MDHEN, CDR2 SYDVKM. CDR3 nucleotide sequence: TGTGCCAGCAGTGGGCCCCCCCCCGGGGAGCTGTTTTTT. Translated: CASSGPPPGELFF.